This TCR beta chain emerged from a study of T-cell reconstitution after alpha-beta-depleted transplantation in children listed by TCRdb under 2016. Notes on the research overall: The study quantitatively tracked T-cell immune reconstitution after TCRalphabeta/CD19-depleted allogeneic hematopoietic cell transplantation in children using TCR repertoire profiling. The paper's findings and limits, for the study overall: The apparently early alphabetaT-cell count recovery about two months after transplant was reportedly dependent on only several hundred rapidly expanded clones derived from non-depleted graft cells. Hyperexpanded clone frequencies declined over subsequent months; after one year, T-cell counts and TCRbeta diversity were mostly attributed to newly produced T cells. The high TCRbeta diversity at day 60 in some patients was ascribed to recipient T cells and intrathymic progenitors that had survived conditioning.

Reading the label with the study, this specimen's treatment or condition is: allogeneic hematopoietic cell transplantation with graft depleted of TCRalphabeta T cells and CD19 B cells. TCRalphabeta/CD19-depleted allogeneic hematopoietic cell grafts were given to the transplant recipients, all of whom were children. This clonotype showed up many times. The antigen it recognizes is unknown. No base qualities exist here, and no much larger clone lies one base off it. The germline V gene specifies KGHSY as CDR1 and FQNENV as CDR2. From its cysteine to its phenylalanine, the CDR3 spans 14 amino acids. Kept here is only the CDR3 DNA, which spans 42 bases and is read in frame from base 1. Relative to germline, V is 2 bases shorter and J is 6 bases shorter, with 11 bases between their ends. Library construction relied on PCR. This sample was sequenced with an Illumina HiSeq 2500. TCR libraries were prepared with molecular barcoding, using unique molecular identifiers to normalize TCRbeta repertoire quantification. The public sequencing data were trimmed at Q25 with fastp and processed into clonotypes with MiXCR by TCRdb, which kept only in-frame beta chains. Rows matching on CDR3 protein sequence are summarized as one entry with the most common DNA and genes. The sample records 700,000 to 950,000 distinct CDR3 sequences, roughly 16% of which are singletons. The ten biggest clones cover approximately 4.5% of the sample.

The TCR was taken from a male patient aged 10 to 17 who had a stem cell transplant for acute lymphoblastic leukemia, so the T cells may come from the graft donor. The sequence joins TRBV16 to TRBJ2-4; the D gene is perhaps TRBD1, from 6 matching bases. This sample comprised PBMCs, mostly from graft donor cells, obtained 360 days after TCRalphabeta/CD19-depleted stem cell transplant. The DNA reads as follows: TGTGCCAGCAGCCAAAGGAGCAGGGGAAACATTCAGTACTTC. This codes for CASSQRSRGNIQYF. The CDR3, completed at both ends by the reference TRBV16 and TRBJ2-4 genes, gives the full variable domain GEEVAQTPKHLVRGEGQKAKLYCAPIKGHSYVFWYQQVLKNEFKFLISFQNENVFDETGMPKERFSAKCLPNSPCSLEIQATKLEDSAVYFCASSQRSRGNIQYFGAGTRLSVL.